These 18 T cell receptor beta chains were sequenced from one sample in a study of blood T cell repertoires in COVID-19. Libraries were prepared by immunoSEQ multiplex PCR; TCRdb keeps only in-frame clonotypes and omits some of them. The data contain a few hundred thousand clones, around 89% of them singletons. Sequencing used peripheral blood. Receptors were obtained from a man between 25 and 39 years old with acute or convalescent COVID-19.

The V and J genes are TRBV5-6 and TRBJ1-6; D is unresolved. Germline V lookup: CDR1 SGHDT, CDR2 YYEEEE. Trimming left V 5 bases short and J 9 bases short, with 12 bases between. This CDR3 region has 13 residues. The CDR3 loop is CASSYSTGSPLHF. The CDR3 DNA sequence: TGTGCCAGCAGTTATAGCACGGGTTCACCCCTCCACTTT. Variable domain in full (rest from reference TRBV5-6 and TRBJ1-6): DAGVTQSPTHLIKTRGQQVTLRCSPKSGHDTVSWYQQALGQGPQFIFQYYEEEERQRGNFPDRFSGHQFPNYSSELNVNALLLGDSALYLCASSYSTGSPLHFGNGTRLTVT.

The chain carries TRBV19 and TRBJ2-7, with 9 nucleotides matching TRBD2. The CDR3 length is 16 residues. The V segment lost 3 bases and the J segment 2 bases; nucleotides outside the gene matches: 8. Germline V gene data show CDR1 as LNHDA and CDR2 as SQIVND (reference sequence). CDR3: CASSMGSGRKPYEQYF. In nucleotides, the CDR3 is TGTGCCAGTAGTATGGGGAGCGGGAGGAAGCCCTACGAGCAGTACTTC.

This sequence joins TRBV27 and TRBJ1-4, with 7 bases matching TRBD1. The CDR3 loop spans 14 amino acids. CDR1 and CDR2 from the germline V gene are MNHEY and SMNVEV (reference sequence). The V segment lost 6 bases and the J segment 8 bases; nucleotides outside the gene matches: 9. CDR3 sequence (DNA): TGTGCCAGCAGCGTGACAGGGACGAGAGAAAAACTGTTTTTT. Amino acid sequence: CASSVTGTREKLFF.

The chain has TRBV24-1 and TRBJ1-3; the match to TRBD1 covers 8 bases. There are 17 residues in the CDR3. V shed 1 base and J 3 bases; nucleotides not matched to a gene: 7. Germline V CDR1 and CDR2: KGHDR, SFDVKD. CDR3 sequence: CATSDFSLGQGGNTIYF. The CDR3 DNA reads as TGTGCCACCAGTGATTTCTCCCTTGGACAGGGTGGAAACACCATATATTTT.

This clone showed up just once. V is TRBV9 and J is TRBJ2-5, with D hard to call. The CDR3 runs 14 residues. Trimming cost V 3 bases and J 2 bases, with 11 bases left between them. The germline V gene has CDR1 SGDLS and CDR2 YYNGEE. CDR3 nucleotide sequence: TGTGCCAGCAGCGGAGGCAACGCGCAAGAGACCCAGTACTTC. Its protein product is CASSGGNAQETQYF.

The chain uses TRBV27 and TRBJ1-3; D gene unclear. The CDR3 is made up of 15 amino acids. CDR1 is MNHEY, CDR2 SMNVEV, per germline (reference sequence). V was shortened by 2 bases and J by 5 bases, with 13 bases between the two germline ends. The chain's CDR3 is CASSLLPTGRNTIYF. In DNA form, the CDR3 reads TGTGCCAGCAGTTTACTACCGACGGGTAGAAACACCATATATTTT.

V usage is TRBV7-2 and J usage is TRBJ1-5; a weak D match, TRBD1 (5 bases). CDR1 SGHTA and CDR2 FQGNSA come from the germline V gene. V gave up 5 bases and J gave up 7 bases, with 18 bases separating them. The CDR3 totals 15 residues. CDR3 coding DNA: TGTGCCAGCAGCCCCGACAGTGCGGGGAAGCAGCCCCAGCATTTT. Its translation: CASSPDSAGKQPQHF.

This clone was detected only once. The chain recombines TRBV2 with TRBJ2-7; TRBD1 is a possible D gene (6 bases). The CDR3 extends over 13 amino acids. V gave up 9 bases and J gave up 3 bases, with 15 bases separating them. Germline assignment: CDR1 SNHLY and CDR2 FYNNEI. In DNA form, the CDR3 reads TGTGCCAGTAAACGGACAGAGCGCTACGAGCAGTACTTC. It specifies CASKRTERYEQYF.

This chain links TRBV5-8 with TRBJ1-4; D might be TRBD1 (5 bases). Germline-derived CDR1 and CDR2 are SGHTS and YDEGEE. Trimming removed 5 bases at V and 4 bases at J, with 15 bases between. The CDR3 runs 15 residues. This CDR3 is CASSRERGRNEKLFF. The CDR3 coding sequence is TGTGCCAGCAGTCGCGAGCGGGGCCGTAATGAAAAACTGTTTTTT.

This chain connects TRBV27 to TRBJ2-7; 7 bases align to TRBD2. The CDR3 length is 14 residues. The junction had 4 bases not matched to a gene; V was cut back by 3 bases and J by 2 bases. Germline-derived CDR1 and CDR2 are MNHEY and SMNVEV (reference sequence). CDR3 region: CASSFSGPTYEQYF. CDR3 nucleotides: TGTGCCAGCAGTTTTAGCGGGCCTACCTACGAGCAGTACTTC.

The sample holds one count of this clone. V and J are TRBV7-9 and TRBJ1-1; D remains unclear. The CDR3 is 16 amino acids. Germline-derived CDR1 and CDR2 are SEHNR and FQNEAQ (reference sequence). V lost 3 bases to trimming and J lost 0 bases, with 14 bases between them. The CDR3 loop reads CASSLLKWRMNTEAFF. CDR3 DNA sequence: TGTGCCAGCAGCTTGTTGAAATGGCGGATGAACACTGAAGCTTTCTTT. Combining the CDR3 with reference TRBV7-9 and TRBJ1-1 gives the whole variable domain DTGVSQNPRHKITKRGQNVTFRCDPISEHNRLYWYRQTLGQGPEFLTYFQNEAQLEKSRLLSDRFSAERPKGSFSTLEIQRTEQGDSAMYLCASSLLKWRMNTEAFFGQGTRLTVV.

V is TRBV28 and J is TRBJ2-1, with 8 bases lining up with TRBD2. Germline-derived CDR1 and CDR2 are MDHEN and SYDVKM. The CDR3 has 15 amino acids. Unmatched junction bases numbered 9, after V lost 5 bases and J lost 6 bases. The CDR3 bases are TGTGCCAGCAGTACCCCGGGACTAGGAACCAATGAGCAGTTCTTC. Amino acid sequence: CASSTPGLGTNEQFF.

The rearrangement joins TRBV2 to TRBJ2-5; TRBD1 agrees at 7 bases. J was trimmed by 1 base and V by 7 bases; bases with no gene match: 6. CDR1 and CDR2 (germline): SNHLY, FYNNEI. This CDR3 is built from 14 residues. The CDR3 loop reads CASKTDRAQETQYF. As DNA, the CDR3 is TGTGCCAGCAAAACAGACAGGGCCCAAGAGACCCAGTACTTC.

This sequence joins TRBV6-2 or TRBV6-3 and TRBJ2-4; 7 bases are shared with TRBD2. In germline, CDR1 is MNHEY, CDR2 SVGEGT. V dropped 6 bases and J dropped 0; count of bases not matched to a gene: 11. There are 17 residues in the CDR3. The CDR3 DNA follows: TGTGCCAGCAGCCTCAACCTAGCGGCGTTAGCCAAAAACATTCAGTACTTC. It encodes CASSLNLAALAKNIQYF.

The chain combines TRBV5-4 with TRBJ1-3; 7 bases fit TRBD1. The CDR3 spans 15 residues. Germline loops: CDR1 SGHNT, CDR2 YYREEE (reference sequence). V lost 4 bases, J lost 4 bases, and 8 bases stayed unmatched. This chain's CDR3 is CASSPKGGSGNTIYF. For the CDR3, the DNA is TGTGCCAGCAGCCCCAAAGGGGGCTCCGGAAACACCATATATTTT.

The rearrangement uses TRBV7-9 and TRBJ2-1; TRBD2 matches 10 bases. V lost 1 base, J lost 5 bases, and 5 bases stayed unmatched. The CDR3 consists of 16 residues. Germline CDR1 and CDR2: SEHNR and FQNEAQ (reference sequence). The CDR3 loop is CASSLGGLADNNEQFF. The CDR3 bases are TGTGCCAGCAGCTTAGGAGGACTAGCGGATAACAATGAGCAGTTCTTC.

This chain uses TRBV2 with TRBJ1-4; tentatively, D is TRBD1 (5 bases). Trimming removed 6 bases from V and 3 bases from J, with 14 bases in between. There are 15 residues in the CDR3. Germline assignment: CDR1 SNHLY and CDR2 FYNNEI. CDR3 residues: CASRVTGRANEKLFF. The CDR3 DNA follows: TGTGCCAGCAGAGTCACAGGTAGAGCTAATGAAAAACTGTTTTTT.

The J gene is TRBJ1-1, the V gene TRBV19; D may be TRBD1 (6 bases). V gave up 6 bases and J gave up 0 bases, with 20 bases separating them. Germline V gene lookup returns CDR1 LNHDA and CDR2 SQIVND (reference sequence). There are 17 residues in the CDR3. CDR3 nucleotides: TGTGCCAGTAGCTACGGGATAATGGGACACCTGAACACTGAAGCTTTCTTT. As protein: CASSYGIMGHLNTEAFF.